These 11 T cell receptor beta chains were all obtained from the same sample, sequenced in a study of a mutant IDH1 vaccine in newly diagnosed glioma. Time point described: week 35, safety follow-up. Every vaccination contained 300 ug of the mutant IDH1 20-mer peptide and was paired with topical imiquimod. These receptors lack a known antigen. Data came from immunoSEQ multiplex PCR; TCRdb stores just in-frame clones and leaves some out. The sample has 40,000 to 55,000 clones; 70% to 85% are singletons. The material was PBMCs, obtained from a glioma patient whose treatment included an IDH1 peptide vaccine. All receptors derive from a middle-aged man with glioma.

The rearrangement uses TRBV15 and TRBJ1-1, with TRBD1 identical over 9 bases. V shed 0 bases, J shed 4 bases, and the junction held 6 bases outside the gene matches. The CDR3 is 16 amino acids. Germline CDR1 reads LNHNV; CDR2 reads YYDKDF (reference sequence). The CDR3 nucleotides are TGTGCCACCAGCAGAGATCTACAGGGGGCAGCCACTGAAGCTTTCTTT. Protein: CATSRDLQGAATEAFF.

This chain uses TRBV7-9 with TRBJ2-2; tentatively, D is TRBD1 (5 bases). V was clipped by 5 bases and J by 3 bases, with 10 bases between them. The length of the CDR3 is 14 residues. CDR1 is SEHNR, CDR2 FQNEAQ, per germline (reference sequence). The CDR3, as DNA: TGTGCCAGCAGCCCCACCAGGGACACCGGGGAGCTGTTTTTT. This encodes CASSPTRDTGELFF.

This clone was seen a few times. CDR3 in amino acids: CASSRELVSRGGNQPQHF. CDR3 in DNA: TGTGCCAGCAGTCGTGAGCTTGTTAGCAGGGGAGGAAATCAGCCCCAGCATTTT. The chain couples TRBV5-8 to TRBJ1-5; D is possibly TRBD1 (6 bases). V was shortened by 5 bases and J by 4 bases, with 25 bases between the two germline ends. Germline V gene data show CDR1 as SGHTS and CDR2 as YDEGEE. This CDR3 has 18 amino acids.

CDR3 sequence (DNA): TGTGCCAGCAGCTTAGATACAGGGAACTATGGCTACACCTTC. It yields the protein CASSLDTGNYGYTF. The chain carries TRBV11-2 and TRBJ1-2; possible D gene TRBD1, 6 bases. Per germline, CDR1 SGHAT and CDR2 FQNNGV. This CDR3 is built from 14 residues. V lost 0 bases and J 2 bases, leaving 7 bases between the germline ends.

This chain uses TRBV7-2 with TRBJ2-1; 10 nucleotides agree with TRBD1. CDR1 and CDR2 (germline): SGHTA, FQGNSA. The CDR3 runs to 15 residues. The J segment lost 3 bases and the V segment lost 5 bases, leaving 4 bases of the junction unmatched. CDR3 in DNA: TGTGCCAGCAGCGCCCGGGACAGGGGCTACAATGAGCAGTTCTTC. Encoded protein: CASSARDRGYNEQFF.

The chain carries TRBV7-6 and TRBJ1-5, with 7 bases matching TRBD1. Germline assignment: CDR1 SGHVS and CDR2 FNYEAQ. The CDR3 sequence is 14 residues long. Unmatched junction bases numbered 8, after V lost 5 bases and J lost 7 bases. The CDR3 DNA sequence: TGTGCCAGCAGCCCTTACAGGGGAGAACAGCCCCAGCATTTT. It is translated as CASSPYRGEQPQHF. The variable domain in full, completed from reference TRBV7-6 and TRBJ1-5, reads GAGVSQSPRYKVTKRGQDVALRCDPISGHVSLYWYRQALGQGPEFLTYFNYEAQQDKSGLPNDRFSAERPEGSISTLTIQRTEQRDSAMYRCASSPYRGEQPQHFGDGTRLSIL.

This clone has only a few counts. The CDR3 DNA sequence: TGCGCCAGCAGCCAAGGGCAGGGGGAGCGTTTGGGAACTGAAGCTTTCTTT. Its protein is CASSQGQGERLGTEAFF. The V and J genes are TRBV4-1 and TRBJ1-1, with 7 bases aligning to TRBD1. The CDR3 totals 17 residues. Germline V gene lookup returns CDR1 MGHRA and CDR2 YSYEKL. Trimming removed 1 base from V and 5 bases from J; junction bases left unmatched: 13.

The chain carries TRBV6-5 and TRBJ1-4; possible D gene TRBD1, 5 bases. The CDR3 contains 15 residues. Germline CDR1 MNHEY, CDR2 SVGAGI. V gave up 4 bases and J gave up 1 base, with 10 bases separating them. CDR3 sequence (DNA): TGTGCCAGCAGTTGGGGCACAGGAACTAATGAAAAACTGTTTTTT. It is translated as CASSWGTGTNEKLFF.

The rearrangement uses TRBV7-9 and TRBJ1-2, with D uncertain. Trimming removed 1 base from V and 0 bases from J, with 9 bases in between. Germline lookup yields CDR1 SEHNR and CDR2 FQNEAQ (reference sequence). CDR3 size: 15 residues. CDR3 sequence reads: CASSLGAATNYGYTF. DNA for the CDR3: TGTGCCAGCAGCTTAGGGGCGGCTACTAACTATGGCTACACCTTC.

V gene TRBV5-3 combines with J gene TRBJ1-6, with D unresolved. TRBV5-3 is sorted into the ORF group, with uncertain function. V shed 0 bases and J shed 7 bases, with 8 bases lying between them. CDR3 length: 14 amino acids. The chain's CDR3 is CARSLGLINSPLHF. Here the CDR3 DNA reads TGTGCCAGAAGCTTGGGACTGATCAATTCACCCCTCCACTTT.

The chain joins TRBV4-1 to TRBJ2-7; D not certain. The ends were cut back, 1 base at V and 5 bases at J, with 9 bases in the middle. The CDR3 is made up of 13 amino acids. Germline lookup yields CDR1 MGHRA and CDR2 YSYEKL. The CDR3 loop is CASSQGLDDEQYF. CDR3 bases: TGCGCCAGCAGCCAAGGTTTGGATGACGAGCAGTACTTC.